This T cell receptor (beta chain) is from a study of Ad26.COV2.S vaccination and SARS-CoV-2 variants. On the study more broadly: Intramuscular Ad26.COV2.S doses were given once or twice, 56 days apart.

Treatment defined: some 20 received Ad26.COV2.S at low or high dose, single or two shots; a few received placebo; per-sample allocation not given. Material that was analyzed had been drawn on day 63 after the first vaccine or placebo injection. V was clipped by 5 bases and J by 7 bases; unmatched bases: 8. The CDR3 length is 15 residues. Germline loops: CDR1 SEHNR, CDR2 FQNEAQ (reference sequence). The repertoire was sequenced with immunoSEQ multiplex PCR; TCRdb's copy has only in-frame clones and lacks some. The sample yields 400,000 or so clones, 75% to 90% seen once. J is TRBJ1-1 and V is TRBV7-9, with 12 positions matching TRBD1. Sequencing used peripheral blood, obtained in a trial of Ad26.COV2.S vaccine versus placebo. This TCR derives from a person aged 18 to 59 who received the Ad26.COV2.S COVID-19 vaccine or a placebo. The CDR3 nucleotides read TGTGCCAGCAGCCGGGGGACAGGGGGCATTGGTGAAGCTTTCTTT. Its protein product is CASSRGTGGIGEAFF.